The 24 T cell receptor beta chains given below trace back to one sample, sequenced in a study of radiation and T cells in renal cell carcinoma. Data came from immunoSEQ multiplex PCR; TCRdb stores just in-frame clones and leaves some out. The repertoire includes approximately 40,000 clones, about 82% of them detected once, and 27% sits in the top ten. Time point here: blood 4 weeks post-SBRT, at nephrectomy. Noted treatment: 15 Gy SBRT to primary tumor, nephrectomy 4 weeks later. Source: blood, taken from a patient whose treatment included radiotherapy and nephrectomy. Source of these receptors: a woman in her 70s with renal cell carcinoma.

This rearrangement joins TRBV4-3 to TRBJ1-4, with D possibly being TRBD1 (5 bases). There are 15 residues in the CDR3. Germline values: CDR1 LGHNA, CDR2 YSLEER. The ends were cut back, 0 bases at V and 6 bases at J, with 11 bases in the middle. The DNA for the CDR3 is TGCGCCAGCAGCCAAGAGCCCAGGGTCGATGAAAAACTGTTTTTT. It yields the protein CASSQEPRVDEKLFF.

J is TRBJ2-3 and V is TRBV18; TRBD2 aligns across 13 bases. This CDR3 spans 17 amino acids. Losses at the gene ends were 4 bases for V and 6 bases for J; bases not matched to a gene: 10. The germline gives CDR1 KGHSH, CDR2 LQKENI. The CDR3 DNA reads as TGTGCCAGCTCACACACGAGGACTAGCGGGGGCCCTGATACGCAGTATTTT. Amino acids: CASSHTRTSGGPDTQYF.

The V and J genes are TRBV27 and TRBJ1-4; 9 nucleotides line up with TRBD1. Looked up from germline, CDR1 is MNHEY and CDR2 is SMNVEV (reference sequence). The CDR3 length is 14 residues. The V gene end was trimmed by 7 bases and the J gene end by 2 bases; junction bases not matched to a gene: 2. The CDR3 DNA reads as TGTGCCAGCAATGACAGGGGGACTAATGAAAAACTGTTTTTT. Translating it yields CASNDRGTNEKLFF.

The rearrangement uses TRBV6-1 and TRBJ2-1, with 10 bases identical to TRBD1. Germline CDR1 MNHNS, CDR2 SASEGT. The CDR3 has 18 amino acids. V dropped 4 bases and J dropped 6; count of bases not matched to a gene: 15. CDR3 DNA sequence: TGTGCCAGCAGTGTTCGGGACAGGGGTTTCGGCCTGAGCAATGAGCAGTTCTTC. Residues: CASSVRDRGFGLSNEQFF.

This clone was counted between two and nine times. The chain recombines TRBV6-1 with TRBJ2-3, with D tentatively TRBD2 (6 bases). Germline CDR1 MNHNS, CDR2 SASEGT. V was shortened by 8 bases and J by 4 bases, with 10 bases between the two germline ends. This CDR3 region has 12 residues. The chain's CDR3 is CASGGSADTQYF. The CDR3 DNA sequence: TGTGCCAGCGGGGGGTCGGCAGATACGCAGTATTTT.

The chain combines TRBV19 with TRBJ2-7, with TRBD2 matching 10 bases. Trimming removed 6 bases from V and 7 bases from J; junction bases left unmatched: 9. The germline V gene encodes CDR1 LNHDA and CDR2 SQIVND (reference sequence). The CDR3 runs 14 residues. CDR3 nucleotide sequence: TGTGCCAGTAGCCTGACTAGCGGGCGCCCGGAGCAGTACTTC. This encodes CASSLTSGRPEQYF.

This chain uses TRBV6-1 with TRBJ2-5, with 11 nucleotides matching TRBD2. Trimming cost V 1 base and J 5 bases; bases outside gene matches: 6. Germline values: CDR1 MNHNS, CDR2 SASEGT. The CDR3 contains 16 residues. CDR3 in amino acids: CASSEGLAGFGETQYF. Here the CDR3 DNA reads TGTGCCAGCAGTGAAGGACTAGCGGGGTTCGGGGAGACCCAGTACTTC.

This sequence joins TRBV2 and TRBJ1-3; D is unclear. Per germline, CDR1 SNHLY and CDR2 FYNNEI. This CDR3 region has 15 residues. Trimming took 0 bases from V and 0 from J, leaving 6 bases between them. CDR3 nucleotides: TGTGCCAGCAGTGAAGCGGCCAACTCTGGAAACACCATATATTTT. Its protein is CASSEAANSGNTIYF. Together with reference TRBV2 and TRBJ1-3, the CDR3 gives the full variable domain: EPEVTQTPSHQVTQMGQEVILRCVPISNHLYFYWYRQILGQKVEFLVSFYNNEISEKSEIFDDQFSVERPDGSNFTLKIRSTKLEDSAMYFCASSEAANSGNTIYFGEGSWLTVV.

This clone came up a few times. The J gene is TRBJ1-5, the V gene TRBV19; D unresolved. V dropped 3 bases and J dropped 2 bases, with 11 bases sitting between them. The CDR3 consists of 15 residues. Germline CDR1 and CDR2: LNHDA and SQIVND (reference sequence). DNA for the CDR3: TGTGCCAGTAGTATGTCCAACTATGGCAATCAGCCCCAGCATTTT. Translation: CASSMSNYGNQPQHF. Using reference TRBV19 and TRBJ1-5 for the parts outside the CDR3, the full variable domain is DGGITQSPKYLFRKEGQNVTLSCEQNLNHDAMYWYRQDPGQGLRLIYYSQIVNDFQKGDIAEGYSVSREKKESFPLTVTSAQKNPTAFYLCASSMSNYGNQPQHFGDGTRLSIL.

The chain joins TRBV11-2 to TRBJ2-7; TRBD1 is a possible D gene (5 bases). Germline V gene lookup returns CDR1 SGHAT and CDR2 FQNNGV. The CDR3 runs 14 residues. Between the trimmed V and J ends, which lost 5 bases and 0 bases, there was a span of 11 bases. CDR3 protein: CASSPIRASYEQYF. DNA for the CDR3: TGTGCCAGCAGCCCCATCAGGGCCTCCTACGAGCAGTACTTC.

CDR3 amino acids: CSADLITGYTF. The DNA of the CDR3 is TGCAGTGCTGACTTGATTACAGGCTACACCTTC. V gene TRBV20-1 combines with J gene TRBJ1-2, with D unresolved. V dropped 5 bases and J dropped 8 bases, with 12 bases sitting between them. CDR1 DFQATT and CDR2 SNEGSKA come from the germline V gene (reference sequence). The CDR3 spans 11 residues.

V and J are TRBV27 and TRBJ2-1; 15 bases fit TRBD2. J gave up 5 bases and V 6 bases, and 8 bases lay outside the gene matches. The CDR3 totals 17 residues. CDR1 and CDR2 (germline): MNHEY, SMNVEV (reference sequence). The CDR3 DNA sequence: TGTGCCAGCAGGGGACTAGCGGGAGGCCCTCAGGACAATGAGCAGTTCTTC. The encoded protein is CASRGLAGGPQDNEQFF.

As DNA, the CDR3 is TGTGCCAGCACCAAGGACAGGGTAAACTACGAGCAGTACTTC. It translates to CASTKDRVNYEQYF. The chain has TRBV6-5 and TRBJ2-7; 8 bases align to TRBD1. With V trimmed by 7 bases and J by 3 bases, 8 bases remained unmatched. The CDR3 has 14 amino acids. CDR1 is MNHEY and CDR2 is SVGAGI in the germline V gene.

V gene TRBV7-9 combines with J gene TRBJ1-1, with unresolved D. Germline CDR1 SEHNR, CDR2 FQNEAQ (reference sequence). V lost 0 bases to trimming and J lost 4 bases, with 3 bases between them. CDR3 size: 12 residues. The CDR3 DNA reads TGTGCCAGCAGCTTAGCGGTCACTGAAGCTTTCTTT. Protein sequence: CASSLAVTEAFF.

This chain connects TRBV2 to TRBJ2-4; D perhaps matches TRBD1 (6 bases). The CDR3 spans 15 residues. The germline V gene has CDR1 SNHLY and CDR2 FYNNEI. Trimming removed 7 bases at V and 7 bases at J, with 20 bases between. CDR3 sequence reads: CASTQLGGFGNIQYF. CDR3 in DNA: TGTGCCAGCACCCAGCTAGGGGGTTTCGGGAACATTCAGTACTTC.

The V call is TRBV4-3, the J call TRBJ1-2; 9 bases match TRBD1. The CDR3 has 16 amino acids. With V trimmed by 2 bases and J by 4 bases, 8 bases remained unmatched. The germline V gene encodes CDR1 LGHNA and CDR2 YSLEER. CDR3 in amino acids: CASSQLQGAPPYGYTF. The CDR3 bases are TGCGCCAGCAGCCAACTACAGGGGGCGCCGCCCTATGGCTACACCTTC.

The rearrangement uses TRBV20-1 and TRBJ1-1, with a weak D call TRBD1 (6 bases). V was shortened by 6 bases and J by 4 bases, with 9 bases between the two germline ends. Germline assignment: CDR1 DFQATT and CDR2 SNEGSKA (reference sequence). The CDR3 has 11 amino acids. The CDR3 DNA follows: TGCAGTGCCGCAGGGGCCACTGAAGCTTTCTTT. It is translated as CSAAGATEAFF.

The J gene is TRBJ2-2, the V gene TRBV7-8; D is possibly TRBD2 (5 bases). This CDR3 comprises 13 residues. The ends were cut back, 1 base at V and 6 bases at J, with 6 bases in the middle. Germline V gives CDR1 SGHVS, CDR2 FQNEAQ. The CDR3 nucleotides are TGTGCCAGCAGCTTAGTCGGGGCCGGGGAGCTGTTTTTT. Residues: CASSLVGAGELFF.

DNA of the CDR3: TGTGCCAGCAGTGAATACCCGGGCAGGGGTAACACTGAAGCTTTCTTT. Protein product: CASSEYPGRGNTEAFF. The chain links TRBV25-1 to TRBJ1-1, with D possibly matching TRBD1 (6 bases). Looked up from germline, CDR1 is MGHDK and CDR2 is SYGVNS. Trimming removed 0 bases at V and 2 bases at J, with 13 bases between. This CDR3 is built from 16 residues.

This clone occurred a few times. This sequence joins TRBV7-9 and TRBJ2-3; D unresolved. The length of the CDR3 is 15 residues. Deletions cut 1 base from V and 3 bases from J, with 11 bases between. CDR1 and CDR2 (germline): SEHNR, FQNEAQ (reference sequence). The CDR3 coding sequence is TGTGCCAGCAGCTTAGGGGTTGGAACAACAGATACGCAGTATTTT. As protein: CASSLGVGTTDTQYF.

The V and J genes are TRBV2 and TRBJ2-3, with D tentatively TRBD2 (6 bases). Per germline, CDR1 SNHLY and CDR2 FYNNEI. This CDR3 is built from 16 residues. Trimming removed 3 bases at V and 4 bases at J, with 17 bases between. CDR3 in DNA: TGTGCCAGCAGTGAGTCCGGGGGTAGGAAGGCAGATACGCAGTATTTT. It encodes CASSESGGRKADTQYF.

The rearrangement joins TRBV6-6 to TRBJ1-5; 9 nucleotides line up with TRBD1. Trimming at V came to 11 bases and at J to 5 bases, leaving 13 bases not matched to a gene. CDR3 length: 15 residues. CDR1 is MNHNY, CDR2 SVGAGI, per germline (reference sequence). This chain's CDR3 is CAHSVDRGVDQPQHF. The CDR3 nucleotides read TGTGCCCACAGCGTTGACAGGGGGGTTGATCAGCCCCAGCATTTT.

The CDR3 is CASSQGGTRYTDTQYF. The CDR3 nucleotides are TGTGCCAGCAGCCAAGGGGGGACGAGGTACACAGATACGCAGTATTTT. The chain recombines TRBV14 with TRBJ2-3; D is possibly TRBD1 or TRBD2 (5 bases each). This CDR3 region has 16 residues. Trimming left V 1 base short and J 2 bases short, with 13 bases between. Germline loops: CDR1 SGHDN, CDR2 FVKESK.

The chain couples TRBV7-7 to TRBJ2-1; 13 bases are shared with TRBD2. V lost 11 bases, J lost 3 bases, and 4 bases stayed unmatched. CDR1 and CDR2 from the germline V gene are SSHAT and FNYEAQ (reference sequence). The CDR3 is 14 amino acids. The CDR3 DNA is TGTGCCGTAGGACTAGCGGGGGTCTACAATGAGCAGTTCTTC. Encoded protein: CAVGLAGVYNEQFF.